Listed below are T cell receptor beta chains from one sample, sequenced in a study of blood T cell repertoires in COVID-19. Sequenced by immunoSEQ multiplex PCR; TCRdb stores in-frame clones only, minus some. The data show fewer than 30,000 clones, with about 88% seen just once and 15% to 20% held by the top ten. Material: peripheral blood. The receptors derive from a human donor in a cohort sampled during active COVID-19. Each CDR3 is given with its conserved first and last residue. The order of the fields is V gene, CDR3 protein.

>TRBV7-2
CASSLDSGGSTGELFF
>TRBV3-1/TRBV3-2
CASSPTGTGGPGYTF
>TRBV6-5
CASQLNQPQHF
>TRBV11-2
CASSIEKDWYNEQFF
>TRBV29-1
CSVPVTSNTGELFF
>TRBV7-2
CASSLLAGDQETQYF
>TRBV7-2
CASSLGGTGVFGYEQYF
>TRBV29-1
CSVDGLAGEETQYF
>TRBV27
CASSPTSGRVQETQYF
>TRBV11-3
CASSRDSRVGEQYF
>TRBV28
CASSLSSGSRDTQYF
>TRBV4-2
CASSQSGTEAFF
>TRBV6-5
CASSSFGDRNTEAFF
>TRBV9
CASSPGGGNYNEKLFF
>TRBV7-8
CASSLEGARDQPQHF
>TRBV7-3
CASSLGQRYEQYF
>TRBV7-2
CASSLGSHYGNEQFF
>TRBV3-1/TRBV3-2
CASSQDRIRDTEAFF
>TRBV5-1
CASSGLAGGPQETQYF
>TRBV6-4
CASSDCWAGELAEAFF
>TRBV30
CAWSVGAGGQNIQYF
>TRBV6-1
CASSEFGSSYEQYF
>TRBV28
CASSPTIQETQYF
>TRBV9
CASRGSGNTIYF
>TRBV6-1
CASSEFDRGQLGGGYTF
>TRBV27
CASSLDRGYEQYF
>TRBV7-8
CASSLVWTGSGEKLFF
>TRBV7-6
CASSSRDETGEQYF
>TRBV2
CASSGQAEKLFF
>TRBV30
CAVTRGTYNSPLHF
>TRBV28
CASSQNTYPLDEQYF
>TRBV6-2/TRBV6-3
CASSYPEGLAEIYNEQFF
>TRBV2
CASSAQGIINTEAFF
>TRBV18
CASSPQGQTSGNTEAFF
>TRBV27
CASSFFGTSGGYSYEQYF
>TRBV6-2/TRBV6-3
CASSYSSTQPQHF
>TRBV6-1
CASSELASGGPYEQYF
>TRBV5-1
CASSSSGGYTEAFF
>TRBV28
CASTGGQGISGANVLTF
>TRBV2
CASIGGAPGKDTQYF
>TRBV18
CASSTGQGAYGYTF
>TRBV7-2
CASSIHTQETQYF
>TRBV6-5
CASSSGTTSYEQYF
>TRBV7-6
CASSLGADNYGYTF
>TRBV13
CASSLFRDYNEQFF
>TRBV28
CASSDRSNYGYTF
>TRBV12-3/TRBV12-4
CASTKGLGEVQYF
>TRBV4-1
CASSFDRTYEQYF
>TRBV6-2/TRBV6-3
CASSRLNTDTQYF
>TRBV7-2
CASSLGTGKNEKLFF
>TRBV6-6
CASRLPSRVTEAFF
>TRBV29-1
CSVPQGRDLSNYGYTF
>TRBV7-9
CASSLGTLAGGVDEQFF
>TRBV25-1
CASMDSFYNEQFF
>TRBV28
CASRPQGINPLTEAFF
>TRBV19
CASSTDRDQETQYF
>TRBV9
CASSLRTSGSGRGELFF
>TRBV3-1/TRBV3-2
CASSQHVGGSSYEQYF
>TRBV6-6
CASSPWTSGSGTTDTQYF